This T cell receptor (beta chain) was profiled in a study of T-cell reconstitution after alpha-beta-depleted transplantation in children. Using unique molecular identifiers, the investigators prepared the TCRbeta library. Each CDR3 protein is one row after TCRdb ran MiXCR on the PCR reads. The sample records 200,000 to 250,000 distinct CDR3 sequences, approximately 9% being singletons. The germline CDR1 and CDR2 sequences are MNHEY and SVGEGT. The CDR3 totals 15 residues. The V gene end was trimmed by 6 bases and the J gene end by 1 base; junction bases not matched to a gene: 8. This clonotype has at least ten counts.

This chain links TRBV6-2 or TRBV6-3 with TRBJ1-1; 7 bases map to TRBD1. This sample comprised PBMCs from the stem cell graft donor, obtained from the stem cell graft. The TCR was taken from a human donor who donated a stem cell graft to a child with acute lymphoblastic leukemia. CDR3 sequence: CASRRHRGRNTEAFF. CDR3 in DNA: TGTGCCAGCAGGCGCCACAGGGGTAGGAACACTGAAGCTTTCTTT.